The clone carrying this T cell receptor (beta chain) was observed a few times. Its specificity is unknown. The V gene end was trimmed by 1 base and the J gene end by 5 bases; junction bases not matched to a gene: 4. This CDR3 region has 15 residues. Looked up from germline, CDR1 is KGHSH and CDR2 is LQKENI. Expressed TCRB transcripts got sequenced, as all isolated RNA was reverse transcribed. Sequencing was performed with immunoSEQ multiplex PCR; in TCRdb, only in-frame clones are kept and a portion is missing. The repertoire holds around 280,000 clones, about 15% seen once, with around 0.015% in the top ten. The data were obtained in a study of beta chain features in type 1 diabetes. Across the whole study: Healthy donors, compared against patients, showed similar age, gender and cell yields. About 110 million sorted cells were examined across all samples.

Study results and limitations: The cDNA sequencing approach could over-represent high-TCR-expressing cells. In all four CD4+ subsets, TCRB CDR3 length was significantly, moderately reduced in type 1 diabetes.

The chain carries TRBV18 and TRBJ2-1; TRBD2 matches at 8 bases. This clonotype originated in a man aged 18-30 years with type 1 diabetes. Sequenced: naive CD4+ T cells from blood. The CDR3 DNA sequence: TGTGCCAGCTCACCACTAGCGGGAACCCACAATGAGCAGTTCTTC. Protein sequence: CASSPLAGTHNEQFF.